This TCR beta chain was observed in a study of blood T cell repertoires in COVID-19. Turning to the study itself: The origin of the acute and convalescent COVID-19 samples was the United States, Italy and Spain. From T cells, B-cell-depleted T cells, or PBMCs came the material, which was cDNA or gDNA.

Per the original methods: Reference gene primer amplification yielded estimated nucleated cell counts. Profiling relied on immunoSEQ multiplex PCR, and the TCRdb table lists in-frame clones only, not all of them. D and trimming were read from the DNA, whereas the V and J calls and clone size are those reported in that table. The sample yields about 34,000 clones, around nine tenths seen once. This TCR was sampled from a human donor with active COVID-19. The donor label of this sample is uncertain. The sequenced sample consisted of peripheral blood.

In nucleotides, the CDR3 is TGTGCCAGCAGCACCTACGGCGGGGAGCTGTTTTTT. This gives the protein CASSTYGGELFF. The chain uses TRBV7-2 and TRBJ2-2, with D unclear. Germline assignment: CDR1 SGHTA and CDR2 FQGNSA. This CDR3 is built from 12 residues. The V end was cut by 5 bases, the J end by 7 bases, with 8 bases between.